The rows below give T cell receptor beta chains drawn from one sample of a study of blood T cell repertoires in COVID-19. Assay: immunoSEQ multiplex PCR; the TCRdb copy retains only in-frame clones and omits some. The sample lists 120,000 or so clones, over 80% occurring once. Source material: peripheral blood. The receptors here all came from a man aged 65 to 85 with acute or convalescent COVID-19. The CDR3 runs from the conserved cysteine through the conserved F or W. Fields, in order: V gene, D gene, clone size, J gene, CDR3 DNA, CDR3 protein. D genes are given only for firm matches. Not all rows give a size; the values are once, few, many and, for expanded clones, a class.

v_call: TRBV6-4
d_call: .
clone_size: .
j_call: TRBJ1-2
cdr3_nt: TGTGCCAGCAGTGACACATCGTATGGCTACACCTTC
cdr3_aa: CASSDTSYGYTF

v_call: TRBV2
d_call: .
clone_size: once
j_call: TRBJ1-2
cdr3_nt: TGTGCCAGCAGTGACGAGGTAGGAGGCTACACCTTC
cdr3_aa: CASSDEVGGYTF

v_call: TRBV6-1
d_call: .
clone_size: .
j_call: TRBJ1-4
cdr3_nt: TGTGCCAGCAGTGAAGCAGGGGGTTCAACTAATGAAAAACTGTTTTTT
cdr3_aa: CASSEAGGSTNEKLFF

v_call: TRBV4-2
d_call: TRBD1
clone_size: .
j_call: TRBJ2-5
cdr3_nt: TGTGCCAGCAGCGAAGGTCGGGACAGGCAAGAGACCCAGTACTTC
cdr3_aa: CASSEGRDRQETQYF

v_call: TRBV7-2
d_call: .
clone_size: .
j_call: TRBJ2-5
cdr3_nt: TGTGCCAGCAGCCCCCCCCCACGACAGTCACAAGAGACCCAGTACTTC
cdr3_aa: CASSPPPRQSQETQYF

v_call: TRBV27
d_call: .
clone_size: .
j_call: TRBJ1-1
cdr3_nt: TGTGCCAGCAGTTTATCGGGGGGTAGTCGGACCAACACTGAAGCTTTCTTT
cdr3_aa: CASSLSGGSRTNTEAFF

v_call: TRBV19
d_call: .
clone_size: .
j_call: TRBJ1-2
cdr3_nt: TGTGCCAGTAGTTTGAGTATTAGCTACACCTTC
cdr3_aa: CASSLSISYTF

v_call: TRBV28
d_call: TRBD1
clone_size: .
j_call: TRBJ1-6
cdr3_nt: TGTGCCAGCAGGGACAGGGGCTCCTATAATTCACCCCTCCACTTT
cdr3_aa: CASRDRGSYNSPLHF

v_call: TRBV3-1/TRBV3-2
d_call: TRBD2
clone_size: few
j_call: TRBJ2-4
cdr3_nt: TGTGCCAGCAGCCAAGGGAGTCGGGGGGGAATAGCCAAAAACATTCAGTACTTC
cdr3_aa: CASSQGSRGGIAKNIQYF

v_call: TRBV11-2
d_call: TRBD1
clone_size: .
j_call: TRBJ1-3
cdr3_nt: TGTGCCAGCAGCCCCCGCCACAGGGGGCTGGGAGTCTCTGGAAACACCATATATTTT
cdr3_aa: CASSPRHRGLGVSGNTIYF

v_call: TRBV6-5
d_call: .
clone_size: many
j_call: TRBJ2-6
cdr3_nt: TGTGCCAGCAGTTCGTCGGGAGCTGGGGCCAACGTCCTGACTTTC
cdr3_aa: CASSSSGAGANVLTF

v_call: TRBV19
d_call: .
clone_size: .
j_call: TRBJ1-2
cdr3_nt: TGTGCCAGTAGTAGTCAGGCCTTGTCGTATGGCTACACCTTC
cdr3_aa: CASSSQALSYGYTF

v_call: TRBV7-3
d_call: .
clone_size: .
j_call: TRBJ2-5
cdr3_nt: TGTGCCAGCAGCCGAGACCCGCGGGAGACCCAGTACTTC
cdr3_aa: CASSRDPRETQYF

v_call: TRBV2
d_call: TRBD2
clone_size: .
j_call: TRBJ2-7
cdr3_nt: TGTGCCAGCAAAACGGCAAAACTAGCGGGGGGGAACGAGCAGTACTTC
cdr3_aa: CASKTAKLAGGNEQYF

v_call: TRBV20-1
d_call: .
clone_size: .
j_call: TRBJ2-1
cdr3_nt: TGCAGTGCTAACATCTACAATGAGCAGTTCTTC
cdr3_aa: CSANIYNEQFF

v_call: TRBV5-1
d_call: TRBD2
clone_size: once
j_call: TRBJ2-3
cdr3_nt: TGCGCCAGCAGCTTCGCGGGGGATCGCACAGATACGCAGTATTTT
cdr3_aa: CASSFAGDRTDTQYF

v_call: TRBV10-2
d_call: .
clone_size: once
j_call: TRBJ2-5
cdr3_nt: TGCGCCACCGGACAGCTCCAAGAGACCCAGTACTTC
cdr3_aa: CATGQLQETQYF

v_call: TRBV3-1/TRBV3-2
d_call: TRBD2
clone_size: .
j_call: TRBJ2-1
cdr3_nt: TGTGCCAGCAGCCATACTAGCGGGGGCCCCAATGAGCAGTTCTTC
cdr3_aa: CASSHTSGGPNEQFF

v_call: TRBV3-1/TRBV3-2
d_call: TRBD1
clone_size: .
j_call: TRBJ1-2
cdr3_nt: TGTGCCAGCAGCCAAGGATCATGGGACAGCCGATATGGCTACACCTTC
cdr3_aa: CASSQGSWDSRYGYTF

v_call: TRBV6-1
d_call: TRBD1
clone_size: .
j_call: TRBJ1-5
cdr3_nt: TGTGCCAGCAGTGAAGTCCCAGGGGGCCTTCAGCCCCAGCATTTT
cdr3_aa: CASSEVPGGLQPQHF

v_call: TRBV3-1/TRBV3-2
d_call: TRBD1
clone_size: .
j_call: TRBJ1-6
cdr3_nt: TGTGCCAGCAGCCTAATTCAGGGGGCGAGTTCACCCCTCCACTTT
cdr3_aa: CASSLIQGASSPLHF

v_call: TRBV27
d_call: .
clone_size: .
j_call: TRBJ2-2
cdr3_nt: TGTGCCAGCAGTCTTAACACCGGGGAGCTGTTTTTT
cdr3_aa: CASSLNTGELFF

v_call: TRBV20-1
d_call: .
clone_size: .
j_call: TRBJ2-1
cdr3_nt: TGCAGTGCTAGTGCTAACCACAATGAGCAGTTCTTC
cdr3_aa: CSASANHNEQFF

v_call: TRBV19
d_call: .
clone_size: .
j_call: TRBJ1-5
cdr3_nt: TGTGCCAGTAGTATAGATCGTGTTAGCAATCAGCCCCAGCATTTT
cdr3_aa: CASSIDRVSNQPQHF